This T cell receptor (beta chain) was profiled in a study of siplizumab effects on memory and regulatory T cells. Study-wide points: Suppressive activity of Tregs proliferating in siplizumab cultures remained unconfirmed.

Germline CDR1 is MNHEY and CDR2 is SMNVEV (reference sequence). Trimming took off 10 bases at V and 4 bases at J, with 17 bases between the two ends. This CDR3 is built from 15 residues. A note on this clone: Its antigen is unidentified.

The protocol was immunoSEQ multiplex PCR, while the TCRdb copy is restricted to in-frame clones and leaves out a portion. The table lists about 82,000 clones, roughly 90% of them singletons. The chain joins TRBV27 to TRBJ1-6, with D possibly TRBD1 on 6 matching bases. The TCR was taken from a human donor in good health. Material: Tregs sorted from blood. CDR3 loop: CATTPPGEYNSPLHF. CDR3 nucleotide sequence: TGTGCCACCACACCTCCAGGGGAGTATAATTCACCCCTCCACTTT.